The clone carrying this TCR beta chain came up a few times. Germline assignment: CDR1 LGHNA and CDR2 YNFKEQ. This CDR3 has 15 residues. V dropped 4 bases and J dropped 4; count of bases not matched to a gene: 6. Participants came from roughly 25 US areas, aged about 18 to 95 years. Cohorts were assigned according to the clinical history that participants reported. The sample is drawn from a study of blood T cell repertoires in COVID-19. Study in general: Acute and convalescent COVID-19 samples came from the United States, Italy and Spain.

How the authors handled the data: Amplification of reference gene primers was used by the study to estimate nucleated cell counts. The data were produced by immunoSEQ multiplex PCR, yet TCRdb's version contains in-frame clones alone and is incomplete. The V and J calls and clone size come from that table; D and trimming were worked out from the DNA. The table lists about 200,000 clones, 82% of them singletons. This TCR was recovered from a woman aged 60-75 years with acute COVID-19. The chain carries TRBV4-2 and TRBJ1-4, with 7 bases fitting TRBD1. The sequenced sample consisted of PBMCs or T cells enriched from blood (not recorded which). DNA of the CDR3: TGTGCCAGCAGCCTCCAGGACAGGTTTAATGAAAAACTGTTTTTT. Amino acid sequence: CASSLQDRFNEKLFF.